The present T cell receptor beta chain was sequenced within a study of cytomegalovirus exposure and HLA in healthy donors. V shed 3 bases and J 3 bases; nucleotides not matched to a gene: 3. Germline CDR1 and CDR2: MGHDK and SYGVNS. The CDR3 loop spans 15 amino acids. The PCR had 60 Vbeta and 13 Jbeta primers. Assay used: immunoSEQ multiplex PCR; TCRdb lists only in-frame clones, some missing. The repertoire holds around 28,000 clones, with around 87% as singletons. This clone is termed medium-sized (0.01 to 0.1%). The specimen sequenced was PBMCs. J is TRBJ2-2 and V is TRBV25-1; TRBD1 matches at 8 bases. The TCR was taken from a boy younger than 18 in good health and CMV-seronegative. CDR3 coding DNA: TGTGCCAGCAGTGAGGACAGGGATTACACCGGGGAGCTGTTTTTT. Translating it yields CASSEDRDYTGELFF.